This entry lists 20 T cell receptor beta chains sequenced from one sample in a study of graft-versus-host responses after intestinal transplantation. TCRdb's copy holds only in-frame clones and misses some; the assay was immunoSEQ multiplex PCR. The profile shows 7,000 to 8,000 clones, 30% of them singletons. The sequences come from alloreactive CD4+ T cells from a mixed lymphocyte reaction culture, collected before transplantation. Subset noted: CFSE-low proliferating T cells sorted from roughly six-day pre-transplant mixed lymphocyte reaction (GvH or HvG direction). The receptor source for this set is a human patient who was an organ donor for intestinal transplantation.

The gene calls are TRBV7-8 and TRBJ2-7; TRBD2 agrees at 10 bases. Germline loops: CDR1 SGHVS, CDR2 FQNEAQ. The CDR3 is made up of 19 amino acids. The V gene end was trimmed by 0 bases and the J gene end by 5 bases; junction bases not matched to a gene: 16. CDR3 sequence reads: CASSLALGGSLAGDHEQYF. The CDR3 DNA follows: TGTGCCAGCAGCTTAGCGCTTGGAGGGAGTCTAGCGGGAGATCACGAGCAGTACTTC.

The chain uses TRBV2 and TRBJ2-7; D possibly corresponds to TRBD1 (6 bases). Germline CDR1 and CDR2: SNHLY and FYNNEI. Trimming left V 6 bases short and J 1 base short, with 19 bases between. The CDR3 is 16 amino acids. The CDR3, as DNA: TGTGCCAGCAGAATCCTCGGAGAGGGGGTATCCTACGAGCAGTACTTC. Its translation is CASRILGEGVSYEQYF.

Remarks on this clone: With a much larger clone just one base away, this may be a read error. V usage is TRBV30 and J usage is TRBJ2-7; no reliable D call. The CDR3 sequence is 11 residues long. The V gene's germline CDR1 is GTSNPN and CDR2 SVGIG (reference sequence). CDR3 loop: CSWGQFYEQYF. CDR3 in DNA: TGTTCCTGGGGTCAGTTCTACGAGCAGTACTTC.

This clone has only a few counts. This chain's CDR3 is CASPLTGAQETQYF. The CDR3 coding sequence is TGTGCCAGCCCTCTGACAGGCGCCCAAGAGACCCAGTACTTC. The V and J genes are TRBV7-2 and TRBJ2-5, with a possible D match to TRBD1 (6 bases). Germline CDR1 reads SGHTA; CDR2 reads FQGNSA. The V end lost 8 bases, the J end lost 1 base, and 14 bases lay between the germline ends. CDR3 length: 14 residues.

V gene TRBV6-5 combines with J gene TRBJ2-7; D possibly corresponds to TRBD2 (6 bases). V lost 2 bases to trimming and J lost 0 bases, with 14 bases between them. This CDR3 contains 16 residues. In germline, CDR1 is MNHEY, CDR2 SVGAGI. CDR3 bases: TGTGCCAGCAGTTACGGACCGGGACTGTCCTCCTACGAGCAGTACTTC. Translating it yields CASSYGPGLSSYEQYF.

The chain has TRBV4-1 and TRBJ1-2; 8 positions match TRBD1. Germline V lookup: CDR1 MGHRA, CDR2 YSYEKL. The length of the CDR3 is 16 residues. J gave up 8 bases and V 1 base, and 12 bases lay outside the gene matches. The CDR3 nucleotides are TGCGCCAGCAGCCAAGGGTCACGCCGGACAGGGAAGGGCTACACCTTC. Protein product: CASSQGSRRTGKGYTF.

V and J are TRBV9 and TRBJ2-2; perhaps TRBD2 as D (5 bases). Germline CDR1 reads SGDLS; CDR2 reads YYNGEE. The V gene lost 4 bases and the J gene lost 2 bases, with 18 bases spanning the gap. The CDR3 length is 17 residues. This chain's CDR3 is CASSQEWPGINTGELFF. CDR3 DNA: TGTGCCAGCAGCCAAGAGTGGCCGGGGATAAACACCGGGGAGCTGTTTTTT.

This rearrangement joins TRBV7-2 to TRBJ2-1; D gene uncertain. V was shortened by 1 base and J by 11 bases, with 9 bases between the two germline ends. Germline CDR1 reads SGHTA; CDR2 reads FQGNSA. The CDR3 consists of 12 residues. In nucleotides, the CDR3 is TGTGCCAGCAGCTTAGACTCCCCCAAGCAGTTCTTC. It encodes CASSLDSPKQFF.

In nucleotides, the CDR3 is TGTGCCAGCAGCTCTCCGTCCCGTCCCTCGGGCACAGATACGCAGTATTTT. This gives the protein CASSSPSRPSGTDTQYF. The chain joins TRBV21-1 to TRBJ2-3; TRBD2 is taken as the D call from the table, unchecked against the DNA. TRBV21-1 is listed as a pseudogene. This CDR3 has 17 residues.

J is TRBJ2-7 and V is TRBV11-1; 9 bases line up with TRBD1. Germline trimming cut 7 bases from V and 4 bases from J; bases unmatched to any gene: 11. CDR3 length: 15 amino acids. Germline V gene data show CDR1 as SGHAT and CDR2 as FQDESV (reference sequence). CDR3 sequence (DNA): TGTGCCAGCAAACCCTGGACAGGGGCAGCGTACGAGCAGTACTTC. Amino acids: CASKPWTGAAYEQYF.

By share, this clone counts as medium-sized (0.01 to 0.1%). The rearrangement uses TRBV5-1 and TRBJ2-2; D may be TRBD1 (5 bases). The CDR3 runs to 13 residues. Per germline, CDR1 SGHRS and CDR2 YFSETQ. The V end lost 0 bases, the J end lost 7 bases, and 7 bases lay between the germline ends. CDR3 coding DNA: TGCGCCAGCAGCTTGGAAACAGGCGGGGAGCTGTTTTTT. Translated, it gives CASSLETGGELFF.

The sample holds a few counts of this clone. The chain employs TRBV7-3 and TRBJ2-7; no clear D gene. The CDR3 extends over 15 amino acids. Looked up from germline, CDR1 is SGHTA and CDR2 is FQGTGA. V was pared by 2 bases and J by 0 bases, with 11 bases between. The CDR3 region has the DNA TGTGCCAGCAGCTTATCCCCCGGTAGCTCCTACGAGCAGTACTTC. Translation: CASSLSPGSSYEQYF.

This clone has only a few counts. V is TRBV10-3 and J is TRBJ2-1; D gene uncertain. The length of the CDR3 is 14 residues. Looked up from germline, CDR1 is ENHRY and CDR2 is SYGVKD. Trimming pared 6 bases from V and 0 bases from J, leaving 9 bases between. CDR3 in amino acids: CAIRGNYSYNEQFF. The CDR3 DNA sequence: TGTGCCATCAGAGGAAACTACTCCTACAATGAGCAGTTCTTC.

The chain links TRBV5-1 to TRBJ1-1; D ambiguous. CDR3 length equals 12 residues. Germline lookup yields CDR1 SGHRS and CDR2 YFSETQ. V lost 4 bases, J lost 3 bases, and 7 bases lay in between. CDR3 coding DNA: TGCGCCAGCAGCGGTCCGGACACTGAAGCTTTCTTT. Its translation: CASSGPDTEAFF.

V is TRBV7-9 and J is TRBJ1-2, with 7 bases that match TRBD1. V shed 5 bases and J 2 bases; nucleotides not matched to a gene: 5. The CDR3 has 14 residues. Germline CDR1 reads SEHNR; CDR2 reads FQNEAQ (reference sequence). The CDR3 DNA is TGTGCCAGCAGCATCCGGGACAGAAACTATGGCTACACCTTC. Its protein is CASSIRDRNYGYTF.

This clone was counted a few times. The gene calls are TRBV28 and TRBJ2-7; D gene ambiguous. Deletions cut 8 bases from V and 2 bases from J, with 13 bases between. Per germline, CDR1 MDHEN and CDR2 SYDVKM. The CDR3 has 13 residues. CDR3 nucleotide sequence: TGTGCCAGCCGCTCGCCGGTCACCTACGAGCAGTACTTC. Translated: CASRSPVTYEQYF.

The chain combines TRBV6-1 with TRBJ2-4; a weak D match, TRBD1 (6 bases). Trimming took 8 bases from V and 10 from J, leaving 12 bases between them. This CDR3 comprises 11 residues. Per germline, CDR1 MNHNS and CDR2 SASEGT. CDR3 loop: CASLGQPIQYF. In DNA, the CDR3 is TGTGCCAGCCTAGGACAGCCGATTCAGTACTTC.

This chain uses TRBV15 with TRBJ1-6, with 7 nucleotides matching TRBD1. The trim removed 1 base at V and 1 base at J, leaving 13 bases unmatched. CDR1 and CDR2 (germline): LNHNV, YYDKDF (reference sequence). This CDR3 has 20 amino acids. CDR3 bases: TGTGCCACCAGCAGAGCCGACAGGGTAGTCAGTCGGTCCTATAATTCACCCCTCCACTTT. Its protein is CATSRADRVVSRSYNSPLHF.

The V call is TRBV18, the J call TRBJ2-5; 8 bases agree with TRBD2. This CDR3 spans 13 amino acids. The germline gives CDR1 KGHSH, CDR2 LQKENI. V lost 8 bases and J lost 5; bases outside the gene matches: 7. The CDR3 DNA reads as TGTGCCAGCCCTAGCGGGCCGGGGGAGACCCAGTACTTC. Translation gives CASPSGPGETQYF. The full variable domain, with the rest looked up from reference TRBV18 and TRBJ2-5, is NAGVMQNPRHLVRRRGQEARLRCSPMKGHSHVYWYRQLPEEGLKFMVYLQKENIIDESGMPKERFSAEFPKEGPSILRIQQVVRGDSAAYFCASPSGPGETQYFGPGTRLLVL.

This clone counts as medium-sized. The genes are TRBV5-1 and TRBJ2-7; TRBD1 agrees at 7 bases. The germline CDR1 and CDR2 sequences are SGHRS and YFSETQ. The CDR3 is 14 amino acids. J gave up 3 bases and V 0 bases, and 3 bases lay outside the gene matches. CDR3 sequence (DNA): TGCGCCAGCAGCTTGGGGGACAGTTACTACGAGCAGTACTTC. Protein product: CASSLGDSYYEQYF.